This T cell receptor beta chain was retrieved from a study of T cell responses to AZD1222 COVID-19 vaccine. Study results and limitations: Once two AZD1222 doses were given, Spike-specific TCR breadth and depth went up. It should be noted that donors were predominantly white British and more often female, and clonal diversity was possibly underestimated. In all cases, repertoires were sampled only after the peak T cell response. Baseline seropositivity characterized only a handful of AZD1222 recipients.

As to this clone: Its specificity is unknown.

The CDR3 contains 14 residues. Per the germline V gene, CDR1 is MDHEN and CDR2 is SYDVKM. Trimming took off 7 bases at V and 2 bases at J, with 11 bases between the two ends. Data came from immunoSEQ multiplex PCR; TCRdb stores just in-frame clones and leaves some out. The sample yields 150,000 to 200,000 clones, 75% to 90% seen once. The chain joins TRBV28 to TRBJ1-4; possibly TRBD1 for D (6 bases). The clonotype was recovered from an adult in good health. The material was peripheral blood, obtained on day 0 of AZD1222 vaccination. The CDR3 loop reads CASNRGGTNEKLFF. CDR3 coding DNA: TGTGCCAGCAATCGAGGGGGGACTAATGAAAAACTGTTTTTT.